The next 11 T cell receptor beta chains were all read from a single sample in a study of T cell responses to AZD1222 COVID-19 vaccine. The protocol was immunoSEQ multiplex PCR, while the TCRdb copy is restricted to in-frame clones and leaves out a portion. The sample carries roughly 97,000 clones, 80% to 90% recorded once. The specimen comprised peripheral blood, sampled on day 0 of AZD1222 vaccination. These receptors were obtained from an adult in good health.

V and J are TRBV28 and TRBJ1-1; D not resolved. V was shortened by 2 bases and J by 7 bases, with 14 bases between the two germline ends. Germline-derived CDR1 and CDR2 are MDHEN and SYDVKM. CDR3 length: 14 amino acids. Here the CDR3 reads CASSLLDGFGEAFF. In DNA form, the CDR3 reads TGTGCCAGCAGTTTACTAGATGGATTCGGTGAAGCTTTCTTT.

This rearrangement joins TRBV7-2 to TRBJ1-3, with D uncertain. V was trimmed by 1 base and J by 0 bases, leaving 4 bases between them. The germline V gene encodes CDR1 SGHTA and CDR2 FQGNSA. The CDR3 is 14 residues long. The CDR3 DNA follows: TGTGCCAGCAGCTTAGACTTCTCTGGAAACACCATATATTTT. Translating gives CASSLDFSGNTIYF. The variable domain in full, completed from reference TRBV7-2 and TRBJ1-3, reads GAGVSQSPSNKVTEKGKDVELRCDPISGHTALYWYRQSLGQGLEFLIYFQGNSAPDKSGLPSDRFSAERTGGSVSTLTIQRTQQEDSAVYLCASSLDFSGNTIYFGEGSWLTVV.

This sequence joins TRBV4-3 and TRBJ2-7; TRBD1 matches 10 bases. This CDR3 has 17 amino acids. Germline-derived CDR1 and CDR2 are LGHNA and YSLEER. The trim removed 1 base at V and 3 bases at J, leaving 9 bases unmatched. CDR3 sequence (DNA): TGCGCCAGCAGCCAAGGTCAGGTGGGACAGGGGTTCTACGAGCAGTACTTC. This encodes CASSQGQVGQGFYEQYF.

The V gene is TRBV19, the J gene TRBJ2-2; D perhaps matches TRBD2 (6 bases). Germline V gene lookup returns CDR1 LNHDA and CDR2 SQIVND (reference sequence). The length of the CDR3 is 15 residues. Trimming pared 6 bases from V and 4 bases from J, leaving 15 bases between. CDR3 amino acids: CASRTGELPTGELFF. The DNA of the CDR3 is TGTGCCAGTAGGACGGGGGAGCTACCCACCGGGGAGCTGTTTTTT.

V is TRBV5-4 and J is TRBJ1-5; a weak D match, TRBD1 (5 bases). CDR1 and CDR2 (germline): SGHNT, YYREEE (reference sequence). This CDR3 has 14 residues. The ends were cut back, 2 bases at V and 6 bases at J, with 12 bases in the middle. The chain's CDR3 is CASSFGGASQPQHF. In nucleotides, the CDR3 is TGTGCCAGCAGCTTCGGAGGGGCTAGTCAGCCCCAGCATTTT.

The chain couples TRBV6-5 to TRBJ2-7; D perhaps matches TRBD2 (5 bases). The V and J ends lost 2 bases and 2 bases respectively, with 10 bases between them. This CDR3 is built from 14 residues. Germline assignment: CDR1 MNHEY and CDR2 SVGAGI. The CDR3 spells CASSYARGAYEQYF. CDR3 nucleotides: TGTGCCAGCAGTTACGCTCGGGGAGCCTACGAGCAGTACTTC.

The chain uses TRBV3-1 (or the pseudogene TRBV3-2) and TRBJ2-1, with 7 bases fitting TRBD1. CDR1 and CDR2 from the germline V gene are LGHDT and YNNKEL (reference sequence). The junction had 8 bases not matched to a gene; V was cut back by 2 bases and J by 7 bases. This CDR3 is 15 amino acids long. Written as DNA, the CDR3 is TGTGCCAGCAGCCAACACGACAGGGTAGGTAATGAGCAGTTCTTC. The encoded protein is CASSQHDRVGNEQFF.

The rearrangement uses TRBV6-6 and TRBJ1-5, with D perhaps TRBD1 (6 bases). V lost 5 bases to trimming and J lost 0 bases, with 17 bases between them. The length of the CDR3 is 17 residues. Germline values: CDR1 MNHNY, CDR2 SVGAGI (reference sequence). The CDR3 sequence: CASSQGPGQYSNQPQHF. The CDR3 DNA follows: TGTGCCAGCAGTCAGGGCCCGGGACAATATAGCAATCAGCCCCAGCATTTT.

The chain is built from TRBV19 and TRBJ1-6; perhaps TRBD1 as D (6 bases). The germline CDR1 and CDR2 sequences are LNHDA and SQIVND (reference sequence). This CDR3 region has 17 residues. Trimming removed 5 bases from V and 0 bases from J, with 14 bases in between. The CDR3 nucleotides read TGTGCCAGTAGTTTGGACAGACCAGGCTCCTATAATTCACCCCTCCACTTT. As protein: CASSLDRPGSYNSPLHF.

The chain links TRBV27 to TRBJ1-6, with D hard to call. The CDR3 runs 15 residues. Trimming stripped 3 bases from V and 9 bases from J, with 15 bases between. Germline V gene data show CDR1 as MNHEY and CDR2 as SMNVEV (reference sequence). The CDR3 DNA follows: TGTGCCAGCAGTTTTGAAGGGTCTGGGGTTTCACCCCTCCACTTT. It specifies CASSFEGSGVSPLHF.

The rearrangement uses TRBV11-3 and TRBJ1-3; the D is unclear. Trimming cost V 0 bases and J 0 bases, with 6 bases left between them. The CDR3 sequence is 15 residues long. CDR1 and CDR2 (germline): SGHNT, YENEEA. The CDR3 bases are TGTGCCAGCAGCTTAGATGGGAGCTCTGGAAACACCATATATTTT. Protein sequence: CASSLDGSSGNTIYF.